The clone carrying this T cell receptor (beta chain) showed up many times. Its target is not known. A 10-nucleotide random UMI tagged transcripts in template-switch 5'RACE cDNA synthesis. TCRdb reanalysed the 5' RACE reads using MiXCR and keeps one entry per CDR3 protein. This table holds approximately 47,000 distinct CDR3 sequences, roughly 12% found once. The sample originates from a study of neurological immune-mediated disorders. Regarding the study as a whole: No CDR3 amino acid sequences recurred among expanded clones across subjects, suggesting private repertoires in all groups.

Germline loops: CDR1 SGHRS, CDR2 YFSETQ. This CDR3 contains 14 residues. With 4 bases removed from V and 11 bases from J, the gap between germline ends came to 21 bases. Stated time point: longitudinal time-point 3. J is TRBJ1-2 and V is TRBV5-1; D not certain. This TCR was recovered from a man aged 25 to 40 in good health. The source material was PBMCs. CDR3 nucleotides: TGCGCCAGCAGCCATCCCCAGGAGCACCGGGGTTACACCTTC. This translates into CASSHPQEHRGYTF.